The text below deals with one TCR beta chain. Its antigen is still unknown. Base qualities are not at hand, and no much larger clone is one base apart. These data are taken from a study of response to subunit inactivated influenza vaccine (dated by TCRdb to between 2017 and 2018). Study-level background: Deep quantitative profiling of the T cell receptor repertoire was used in the study to follow responses to a trivalent subunit inactivated influenza vaccine. General conclusions and limits of the study: The authors proposed that each seasonal influenza vaccination may bring in only a limited number of new T cells.

The CDR3 starts with the cysteine, ends with the phenylalanine, and has 15 residues. This entry keeps only the CDR3 DNA: 45 bases, framed from base 1. The V end loses 4 bases and the J end loses 5 bases, and a stretch of 17 bases separates them. CDR1 is given as MGHRA and CDR2 as YSYEKL, both from the germline V gene. The method was RT-PCR. These reads were obtained on an Illumina HiSeq 2500. TCRdb handled the public reads itself, with Q25 trimming in fastp and clone calling in MiXCR, and kept productive beta chains. Identical CDR3 proteins give one entry, which carries the most common genes and DNA. For this sample the table gives 650,000 to 850,000 distinct CDR3 sequences, of which approximately 15% were detected only once. 6.5% to 8.5% of the sample rests with the top ten.

The sequence links TRBV4-1 to TRBJ2-5; the D gene is possibly TRBD2, with 6 bases matching. The sequence was obtained from a man aged 50-59 years who received an inactivated influenza vaccine. Donor details come from another sample of the same person, matched by shared clones. The specimen was PBMCs from blood, collected roughly 15 days before vaccination. The CDR3 loop reads CASSRGPPAGETQYF. The DNA sequence is as follows: TGCGCCAGCAGCCGTGGACCTCCGGCGGGGGAGACCCAGTACTTC.